A single sample is the source of the 27 T cell receptor beta chains below, sequenced in a study of shared T cell receptors in the human thymus. Produced via immunoSEQ multiplex PCR; TCRdb's table is partial and in-frame only. The table records roughly 560,000 clones, 78% of them present only once. The same data also went into a second study, on human thymus T cells.

Sequencing was performed on thymocytes. Source of these receptors: a boy younger than two with a congenital heart defect.

This clone has just one count. This rearrangement joins TRBV2 to TRBJ2-7; 7 nucleotides match TRBD2. The germline gives CDR1 SNHLY, CDR2 FYNNEI. After removal of 5 bases from V and 0 bases from J, the junction contained 19 bases not matched to a gene. The CDR3 is 19 amino acids. Here the CDR3 DNA reads TGTGCCAGCAGTTCCCCCCTTGGGACTAACCCCCCGAGCTCCTACGAGCAGTACTTC. It codes for CASSSPLGTNPPSSYEQYF.

This chain connects TRBV14 to TRBJ2-4; tentatively, D is TRBD2 (5 bases). Germline loops: CDR1 SGHDN, CDR2 FVKESK. The CDR3 length is 15 residues. V shed 5 bases and J shed 0 bases, with 11 bases lying between them. The CDR3 DNA sequence: TGTGCCAGCAGCGCTGAACTAGGAGCCAAAAACATTCAGTACTTC. It yields the protein CASSAELGAKNIQYF.

The chain carries TRBV7-2 and TRBJ1-1, with no clear D. The germline CDR1 and CDR2 sequences are SGHTA and FQGNSA. The CDR3 totals 11 residues. V was cut by 1 base and J by 6 bases, with 3 bases left in between. The CDR3 sequence is CASSLEPEAFF. DNA of the CDR3: TGTGCCAGCAGCTTAGAGCCTGAAGCTTTCTTT.

This chain connects TRBV10-1 to TRBJ2-3, with 9 positions matching TRBD2. This CDR3 spans 17 amino acids. V dropped 4 bases and J dropped 4; count of bases not matched to a gene: 12. The germline V gene has CDR1 WNHNN and CDR2 SYGVQD (reference sequence). The CDR3 here is CASSGPAGGRASDTQYF. The CDR3 DNA reads as TGCGCCAGCAGTGGCCCCGCCGGCGGGAGGGCCTCAGATACGCAGTATTTT.

The CDR3 bases are TGTGCCAGCAAGGGAGGGCCGAACACTGAAGCTTTCTTT. Protein: CASKGGPNTEAFF. V gene TRBV5-6 combines with J gene TRBJ1-1, with no clear D. V shed 6 bases and J shed 1 base, with 10 bases lying between them. Germline CDR1 is SGHDT and CDR2 is YYEEEE. This CDR3 contains 13 residues.

J is TRBJ1-2 and V is TRBV6-4; no reliable D call. Looked up from germline, CDR1 is MRHNA and CDR2 is SNTAGT. The V end was cut by 0 bases, the J end by 3 bases, with 17 bases between. CDR3 length: 17 amino acids. CDR3 nucleotide sequence: TGTGCCAGCAGTGACTCTTACAGCACACATTCAGACTATGGCTACACCTTC. Translation: CASSDSYSTHSDYGYTF.

The chain has TRBV2 and TRBJ2-7; 11 nucleotides align to TRBD2. The V gene end was trimmed by 2 bases and the J gene end by 3 bases; junction bases not matched to a gene: 3. The CDR3 contains 15 residues. Germline V gene data show CDR1 as SNHLY and CDR2 as FYNNEI. In nucleotides, the CDR3 is TGTGCCAGCAGTGAAACGACTAGCGGGGACTACGAGCAGTACTTC. This sequence encodes CASSETTSGDYEQYF.

This chain uses TRBV19 with TRBJ2-1; 10 nucleotides align to TRBD2. The CDR3 is 15 amino acids. The V gene end was trimmed by 5 bases and the J gene end by 3 bases; junction bases not matched to a gene: 4. Germline CDR1 is LNHDA and CDR2 is SQIVND (reference sequence). The CDR3, as DNA: TGTGCCAGTAGTGTTAGCGGGAGGAACTACAATGAGCAGTTCTTC. It translates to CASSVSGRNYNEQFF.

The chain couples TRBV27 to TRBJ2-1; TRBD2 aligns across 8 bases. Germline CDR1 and CDR2: MNHEY and SMNVEV (reference sequence). The CDR3 runs 16 residues. The junction had 13 bases not matched to a gene; V was cut back by 5 bases and J by 7 bases. CDR3 bases: TGTGCCAGCAGTCCTCATAGCGGGAAACCAAAAAATGAGCAGTTCTTC. This gives the protein CASSPHSGKPKNEQFF.

Here the CDR3 reads CASSVAAGAETQYF. The CDR3 DNA is TGTGCCAGCAGCGTAGCGGCAGGGGCAGAGACCCAGTACTTC. The rearrangement uses TRBV9 and TRBJ2-5; TRBD1 might be the D (6 bases). Germline V gives CDR1 SGDLS, CDR2 YYNGEE. This CDR3 is 14 amino acids long. Trimming cost V 0 bases and J 4 bases, with 10 bases left between them.

The CDR3 DNA reads TGTGCCAGCAGCTTGTTAGTGCTCCGGACTGGCGCCTACGAGCAGTACTTC. Amino acid sequence: CASSLLVLRTGAYEQYF. The rearrangement links TRBV7-9 to TRBJ2-7; D may be TRBD2 (5 bases). V was pared by 3 bases and J by 2 bases, with 20 bases between. Germline CDR1 reads SEHNR; CDR2 reads FQNEAQ (reference sequence). The CDR3 loop spans 17 amino acids.

This chain links TRBV27 with TRBJ2-7; 7 bases match TRBD1. The CDR3 spans 14 residues. The germline CDR1 and CDR2 sequences are MNHEY and SMNVEV (reference sequence). V lost 4 bases to trimming and J lost 2 bases; unmatched junction nucleotides: 5. CDR3 nucleotide sequence: TGTGCCAGCAGTTACAGGGGTCCCCCCTACGAGCAGTACTTC. This codes for CASSYRGPPYEQYF.

In its sample, this clone was seen a few times. The CDR3 DNA reads TGCGCCAGCAGCTTGGTACTAGCGGAAAGCACAGATACGCAGTATTTT. It codes for CASSLVLAESTDTQYF. The chain joins TRBV5-1 to TRBJ2-3, with 8 bases matching TRBD2. Germline CDR1 and CDR2: SGHRS and YFSETQ. With V trimmed by 0 bases and J by 0 bases, 3 bases remained unmatched. The CDR3 is 16 amino acids.

The chain couples TRBV19 to TRBJ2-2; 8 bases map to TRBD2. With 0 bases clipped from V and 4 bases from J, the junction kept 25 bases outside the gene matches. The CDR3 is 23 residues long. CDR1 and CDR2 (germline): LNHDA, SQIVND (reference sequence). CDR3 coding DNA: TGTGCCAGTAGTATAGATCTATGGCCCCCTCCGGGCCCTTTCGCGGGAGGCACCGGGGAGCTGTTTTTT. It translates to CASSIDLWPPPGPFAGGTGELFF.

The chain recombines TRBV29-1 with TRBJ2-6; TRBD1 matches at 8 bases. The CDR3 has 14 residues. Per the germline V gene, CDR1 is SQVTM and CDR2 is ANQGSEA. V shed 6 bases and J 0 bases; nucleotides not matched to a gene: 1. CDR3 sequence (DNA): TGCAGCGTCACAGGGGGCTCTGGGGCCAACGTCCTGACTTTC. As protein: CSVTGGSGANVLTF.

J is TRBJ2-7 and V is TRBV7-2; TRBD1 aligns across 7 bases. Looked up from germline, CDR1 is SGHTA and CDR2 is FQGNSA. V dropped 5 bases and J dropped 3; count of bases not matched to a gene: 10. The CDR3 extends over 15 amino acids. The CDR3 is CASSPWARDSYEQYF. CDR3 in DNA: TGTGCCAGCAGCCCCTGGGCCCGGGACAGCTACGAGCAGTACTTC.

About this clone: A junction boundary mismatches the germline segment, possibly from a read error. The chain recombines TRBV7-7 with TRBJ2-7; 8 positions match TRBD2. CDR3 size: 15 residues. The germline V gene encodes CDR1 SSHAT and CDR2 FNYEAQ (reference sequence). The CDR3 is CASTASGGASYEQYF. As DNA, the CDR3 is TGTGCTAGCACCGCATCGGGGGGGGCCTCCTACGAGCAGTACTTC.

This chain links TRBV6-1 with TRBJ2-1; D perhaps matches TRBD2 (5 bases). This CDR3 has 14 residues. Germline CDR1 is MNHNS and CDR2 is SASEGT. V dropped 5 bases and J dropped 9 bases, with 17 bases sitting between them. The CDR3 reads CASSLWLRGGEQFF. As DNA, the CDR3 is TGTGCCAGCAGTCTTTGGCTTCGCGGAGGTGAGCAGTTCTTC.

In its sample, this clone was seen once. The chain joins TRBV28 to TRBJ2-3; 8 bases are shared with TRBD2. Germline CDR1 reads MDHEN; CDR2 reads SYDVKM. J gave up 3 bases and V 6 bases, and 5 bases lay outside the gene matches. This CDR3 has 14 amino acids. The CDR3 sequence: CASSLLAETDTQYF. In DNA form, the CDR3 reads TGTGCCAGCAGCCTACTAGCGGAGACAGATACGCAGTATTTT.

The CDR3 coding sequence is TGCGCCAGCAGCTTGGCCGCTAGGTACGAGCAGTACTTC. This sequence encodes CASSLAARYEQYF. V is TRBV5-1 and J is TRBJ2-7; D gene uncertain. CDR3 size: 13 residues. Germline assignment: CDR1 SGHRS and CDR2 YFSETQ. V was cut by 0 bases and J by 4 bases, with 8 bases left in between.

As concerns this clone: The CDR3 carries no conserved terminal phenylalanine or tryptophan, so it likely arises from a read error. It is unclear where the CDR3 begins or ends on the DNA, so no DNA is shown, and the CDR3 is as TCRdb lists it. The chain employs TRBV5-5 and TRBJ2-7; TRBD1, the table's D call, lacks a check against the DNA. Germline-derived CDR1 and CDR2 are SGHKS and YYEKEE (reference sequence). Termini included, the CDR3 measures 10 amino acids. CDR3 sequence: CASSPRDKPI.

A few counts support this clone. The chain carries TRBV5-4 and TRBJ2-6, with TRBD2 matching 12 bases. CDR1 is SGHNT, CDR2 YYREEE, per germline (reference sequence). V trimming: 4 bases; J trimming: 0 bases; junction bases outside the gene matches: 5. The CDR3 consists of 18 residues. The CDR3 protein is CASSKLAGGSSGANVLTF. In DNA, the CDR3 is TGTGCCAGCAGCAAACTAGCGGGAGGATCCTCTGGGGCCAACGTCCTGACTTTC.

The gene calls are TRBV10-3 and TRBJ1-3, with TRBD1 matching over 7 bases. Germline V lookup: CDR1 ENHRY, CDR2 SYGVKD. This CDR3 spans 14 amino acids. V shed 6 bases, J shed 0 bases, and the junction held 2 bases outside the gene matches. CDR3: CAIRQGYSGNTIYF. The DNA of the CDR3 is TGTGCCATCAGACAGGGGTACTCTGGAAACACCATATATTTT.

This chain joins TRBV28 and TRBJ2-7, with 7 positions matching TRBD1. Germline V gene sequence: CDR1 MDHEN, CDR2 SYDVKM. The CDR3 totals 15 residues. The V segment lost 5 bases and the J segment 2 bases; nucleotides outside the gene matches: 9. In DNA, the CDR3 is TGTGCCAGCAGTCCGAGAAGGGGGCGCGCCTACGAGCAGTACTTC. This encodes CASSPRRGRAYEQYF.

The chain has TRBV10-3 and TRBJ2-1, with 10 bases lining up with TRBD2. The CDR3 totals 15 residues. The trim removed 10 bases at V and 7 bases at J, leaving 13 bases unmatched. Germline CDR1 and CDR2: ENHRY and SYGVKD. In DNA, the CDR3 is TGTGCCAGCGCTACACTAGCGGGAACAGGAAATGAGCAGTTCTTC. It encodes CASATLAGTGNEQFF.

The chain joins TRBV18 to TRBJ2-3; a weak D match, TRBD2 (6 bases). The CDR3 is made up of 16 amino acids. V was clipped by 2 bases and J by 3 bases, with 15 bases between them. Germline V CDR1 and CDR2: KGHSH, LQKENI. The CDR3: CASSPVAERTTDTQYF. CDR3 nucleotides: TGTGCCAGCTCACCAGTAGCGGAACGGACGACAGATACGCAGTATTTT.

The V call is TRBV6-4, the J call TRBJ2-5; 9 nucleotides agree with TRBD2. The CDR3 has 17 residues. Germline V CDR1 and CDR2: MRHNA, SNTAGT. The trim removed 11 bases at V and 5 bases at J, leaving 21 bases unmatched. CDR3 sequence reads: CAPSRGLAGKVGETQYF. The CDR3 nucleotides read TGTGCCCCCAGCCGGGGGCTAGCGGGAAAGGTTGGGGAGACCCAGTACTTC.